This TCR beta chain was captured by sequencing in a study of blood T cells in healthy people across ages. This clonotype has just a few counts. Its target is not known. Points from the study as a whole: Fewer expanded clones and more diversity marked long-lived versus aged donors.

In germline, CDR1 is MNHNS, CDR2 SASEGT. V was clipped by 0 bases and J by 0 bases, with 10 bases between them. CDR3 length: 16 residues. Together with a sample-barcoded 5' primer, a J-beta primer mix was included in a second PCR lasting roughly 6 to 12 cycles. TCRdb fed the 5' RACE reads into MiXCR, producing one record per CDR3 protein. The sample yields around 400,000 distinct CDR3 sequences, about 52% seen once. This sequence was found in a man in his fifties or sixties in good health. Material: blood. The chain has TRBV6-1 and TRBJ2-3; D is perhaps TRBD2 (6 bases). As DNA, the CDR3 is TGTGCCAGCAGTGAAGCCATAGCGGTTAGCACAGATACGCAGTATTTT. It is translated as CASSEAIAVSTDTQYF.